The clone carrying this T cell receptor beta chain was seen ten or more times. Its specificity is not known. The CDR3 is 16 residues long. Germline CDR1 and CDR2: SGHRS and YFSETQ. V was clipped by 4 bases and J by 0 bases, with 11 bases between them. The data derive from a study of metastatic and nonmetastatic thyroid tumors. Across the study: From malignant and benign thyroid patients, repertoires in blood and in tumor or nodule tissue were compared.

The study, taken as a whole, reports: Malignant tumors reportedly showed significantly higher TCR beta diversity than benign nodules in both blood and tumor.

Authors' analysis steps: A classifier of distant metastasis in papillary thyroid cancer was built from CDR3 differences (across clinicopathological groups). TCRdb reassembled clones from the PCR reads with MiXCR. For this entry, the V and J calls and clone size follow TCRdb and not the study's own pipeline. The sample holds 22,000 or so clones, 15% to 19% seen once. Ahead of thyroid surgery, no patient had received treatment of any kind. The chain is built from TRBV5-1 and TRBJ1-6; maybe TRBD1 (6 bases). Sequencing used blood. This TCR was sampled from a female donor with papillary thyroid cancer or a benign thyroid nodule (not recorded which). Some clones in this sample may be carry-over from other donors' samples. The CDR3 spells CASSTLDSSYNSPLHF. The CDR3 nucleotides are TGCGCCAGCAGCACACTGGACAGCTCCTATAATTCACCCCTCCACTTT.